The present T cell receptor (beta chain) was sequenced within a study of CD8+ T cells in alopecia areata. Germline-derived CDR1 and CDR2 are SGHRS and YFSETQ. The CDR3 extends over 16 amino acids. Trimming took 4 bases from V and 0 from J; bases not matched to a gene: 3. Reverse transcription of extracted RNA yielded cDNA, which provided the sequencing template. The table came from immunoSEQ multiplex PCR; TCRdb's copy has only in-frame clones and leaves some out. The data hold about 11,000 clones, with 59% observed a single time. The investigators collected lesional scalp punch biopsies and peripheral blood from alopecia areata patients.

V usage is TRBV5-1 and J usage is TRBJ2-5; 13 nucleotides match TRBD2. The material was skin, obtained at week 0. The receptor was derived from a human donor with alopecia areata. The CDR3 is CASSLGTSGDQETQYF. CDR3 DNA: TGCGCCAGCAGCCTGGGGACTAGCGGGGACCAAGAGACCCAGTACTTC.